This TCR beta chain is from a study of Graves' ophthalmopathy and Graves' hyperthyroidism. Whole-study findings and limits: For separating ophthalmopathy from stable hyperthyroidism, a 13-signature model gave approximately 90% sensitivity and 65% to 82% specificity.

Germline CDR1 SNHLY, CDR2 FYNNEI. With 8 bases clipped from V and 1 base from J, the junction kept 4 bases outside the gene matches. CDR3 size: 15 residues. Beta-chain TCR CDR3 regions were amplified from RNA transcripts. RT-PCR in the first round used HTBI primers; a second-round multiplex PCR followed. MiXCR, run by TCRdb on the multiplex PCR reads, gives a single entry per CDR3 protein. The table records about 400,000 distinct CDR3 sequences, 15% to 19% of them present only once. There are many counts of this clonotype. The antigen is unknown. The clonotype was recovered from a woman between 18 and 29 years old with stable Graves' hyperthyroidism. The sample taken for sequencing was peripheral blood. The genes are TRBV2 and TRBJ2-6, with 8 positions matching TRBD1. The CDR3 DNA is TGTGCCAGCGGGGGACAGGAGTCTGGGGCCAACGTCCTGACTTTC. Residues: CASGGQESGANVLTF.